This T cell receptor (beta chain) was captured in a study of T cell clonotyping in hematopoietic cell transplantation (dated by TCRdb to the early 2020s). Describing the broader study: Blood from recipients was drawn roughly 28 days before transplant, then again at days 30, 100 and 180 after transplant. A total of some 130 blood samples were gathered in the study from 30 to 35 consecutive transplant recipients along with their related donors. Recruitment of patients ran from 2015 to January 2017, and follow-up continued until late 2020 or until death. For 5 patients, samples taken at the onset of acute graft-versus-host disease were compared with samples from patients who never developed GVHD. Overall study results and their limits: The sample size was limited, and CD4 and CD8 repertoire contributions could not be separated because cells were not sorted. Just a small fraction of recipient repertoires overlapped with donor repertoires, and more than 95% appeared de novo at the given depth. Inverse Simpson Index values from donors and from recipients before transplant predicted broader TCR repertoire diversity after transplant. After transplant, TCR diversity in recipients dropped, and pathologically expanded clonotypes increased progressively from day 30 to day 180.

Taken from cysteine to phenylalanine, the CDR3 has 15 residues. Here the CDR3 DNA is all that survives: 45 bases in frame from base 1. CDR1 and CDR2 are drawn from the germline V gene: SGHTS, YDEGEE. V was cut back by 4 bases and J by 4 bases, leaving a gap of 17 bases between them. In light of the paper, this sample's time point label describes: recipient sample taken at acute GVHD onset. Nuclei Lysis Solution was used to extract genomic DNA from fresh or cryopreserved unfractionated peripheral blood mononuclear cells. With respect to this clone: No antigen is known for it. Within one base of it there is no much larger clone, and no base qualities were kept.

The immunoSEQ assay, a bias-controlled multiplex PCR using V- and J-specific primers, was used to amplify TCR beta CDR3 regions from genomic DNA. A second PCR step added a proprietary barcode and Illumina adapter sequences to the CDR3 amplicons. An Illumina MiSeq instrument was used for sequencing of the CDR3 libraries. The authors' pipeline ran thus. Export and quality control were done with immunoSEQ Analyzer 3.0, while downstream analyses used R Bioconductor and Immunarch. Repertoire metrics were calculated using only productive rearrangements within the normalized downsampled data set. Clonotypes larger than 5 templates in the normalized cohort were defined as pathologically expanded. The Inverse Simpson Index served as the measure of repertoire diversity. CMV-specificity analyses were carried out on the non-normalized data set to capture all clonotypes. TCRdb obtained this table from immuneACCESS and retained in-frame rearrangements with V and J assigned. These tables miss some clones; where compared with another copy, unresolved V genes account for less than half of the shortfall, and the remainder is unexplained. For V, J and clone size, that table is used; D and trimming come from the DNA. The sample table lists under 2,000 clones, approximately 89% of them with a count of one. Around 8% of the sample is taken by the ten largest.

This sequence was found in a male patient aged 18 to 35 who had an allogeneic stem cell transplant from a related donor, so the T cells may come from the graft donor. Some clones in this sample may be carry-over from other donors' samples. The sample in question was PBMCs, obtained at the time of graft-versus-host disease after allogeneic stem cell transplant. This chain is built from TRBV5-8 and TRBJ2-5; the D gene assignment is perhaps TRBD1 or TRBD2, with each matching 6 bases. The nucleotide sequence is given as TGTGCCAGCAGCGACGGGACCCGGGGGCCAGAGACCCAGTACTTC. It translates as CASSDGTRGPETQYF. The full variable domain, completed from the reference TRBV5-8 and TRBJ2-5 proteins outside the CDR3, reads EAGVTQSPTHLIKTRGQQATLRCSPISGHTSVYWYQQALGLGLQFLLWYDEGEERNRGNFPPRFSGRQFPNYSSELNVNALELEDSALYLCASSDGTRGPETQYFGPGTRLLVL.